Below, 29 T cell receptor beta chains from the same sample are listed, as sequenced in a study of blood T cell repertoires in COVID-19. Some clones are missing from TCRdb's copy, which holds only in-frame ones; the method was immunoSEQ multiplex PCR. The sample carries approximately 28,000 clones, approximately 93% recorded once. Material: peripheral blood. These receptors all come from a woman in her sixties or seventies with COVID-19, enrolled during active disease.

This clone was seen more than once but under ten times. The chain employs TRBV6-5 and TRBJ2-2; weak D call: TRBD1 (5 bases). The CDR3 has 13 amino acids. Germline V gene sequence: CDR1 MNHEY, CDR2 SVGAGI. Trimming pared 10 bases from V and 7 bases from J, leaving 16 bases between. This chain's CDR3 is CATAQGTGGELFF. The CDR3 DNA reads TGTGCCACCGCGCAGGGAACTGGCGGGGAGCTGTTTTTT.

The chain uses TRBV7-9 and TRBJ1-4, with 7 bases that match TRBD1. CDR1 is SEHNR and CDR2 is FQNEAQ in the germline V gene (reference sequence). Trimming cost V 4 bases and J 5 bases; bases outside gene matches: 4. The CDR3 runs 14 residues. CDR3: CASSSLQGNEKLFF. CDR3 DNA sequence: TGTGCCAGCAGCTCTCTACAGGGGAATGAAAAACTGTTTTTT.

This clone was seen a single time. The rearrangement uses TRBV19 and TRBJ1-1, with D unclear. V dropped 3 bases and J dropped 3 bases, with 8 bases sitting between them. The CDR3 spans 13 residues. In germline, CDR1 is LNHDA, CDR2 SQIVND (reference sequence). The CDR3 region is CASSIIRDTEAFF. The CDR3 DNA reads as TGTGCCAGTAGTATCATTCGGGACACTGAAGCTTTCTTT.

The chain combines TRBV6-5 with TRBJ2-4; 11 bases line up with TRBD1. Losses at the gene ends were 4 bases for V and 8 bases for J; bases not matched to a gene: 4. The CDR3 contains 14 residues. In germline, CDR1 is MNHEY, CDR2 SVGAGI. The CDR3 region has the DNA TGTGCCAGCAGTTTTGGACAGGGGGCAGACATTCAGTACTTC. Translation gives CASSFGQGADIQYF.

The chain has TRBV7-6 and TRBJ2-1; 11 nucleotides match TRBD2. V lost 2 bases to trimming and J lost 8 bases; unmatched junction nucleotides: 5. The CDR3 contains 15 residues. Per the germline V gene, CDR1 is SGHVS and CDR2 is FNYEAQ. DNA for the CDR3: TGTGCCAGCAGCTTACTAGCGGGAGGTTACGATGAGCAGTTCTTC. It encodes CASSLLAGGYDEQFF.

The chain has TRBV6-1 and TRBJ2-2, with a possible D match to TRBD2 (5 bases). CDR1 and CDR2 from the germline V gene are MNHNS and SASEGT. The ends were cut back, 2 bases at V and 5 bases at J, with 15 bases in the middle. The CDR3 consists of 16 residues. The CDR3 DNA sequence: TGTGCCAGCAGTGAACTACCCCGGGAAGCGACCGGGGAGCTGTTTTTT. As protein: CASSELPREATGELFF.

The genes are TRBV7-2 and TRBJ1-2, with 9 bases fitting TRBD1. J lost 9 bases, V lost 2 bases, and 16 bases had no gene match. CDR1 is SGHTA, CDR2 FQGNSA, per germline. The CDR3 runs 17 residues. In DNA form, the CDR3 reads TGTGCCAGCAGCTTAATGAGTGGCCCGGGACAGGGTGGGAGCTACACCTTC. It codes for CASSLMSGPGQGGSYTF.

CDR3: CASSYRAPSYSNQPQHF. The CDR3 nucleotides read TGTGCCAGCTCATACAGGGCTCCTTCATATAGCAATCAGCCCCAGCATTTT. This chain connects TRBV2 to TRBJ1-5; weak D call: TRBD1 (6 bases). Trimming removed 8 bases at V and 0 bases at J, with 20 bases between. The CDR3 sequence is 17 residues long. Germline CDR1 is SNHLY and CDR2 is FYNNEI.

This sequence joins TRBV21-1 and TRBJ1-5; no DNA check was done on the table's D call, TRBD1. TRBV21-1 is tagged as a pseudogene. The CDR3 length is 13 residues. The CDR3 DNA is TGTGCCAGCGGGGACAGGGACGATCAGCCCCAGCATTTT. Amino acids: CASGDRDDQPQHF.

J is TRBJ2-4 and V is TRBV19, with 14 bases that match TRBD2. The CDR3 consists of 21 residues. V lost 5 bases to trimming and J lost 1 base; unmatched junction nucleotides: 16. Germline CDR1 is LNHDA and CDR2 is SQIVND (reference sequence). Written as DNA, the CDR3 is TGTGCCAGTAGTGCCATGTCCCCGGGACTAGCGGGAGCTTGGGCCAAAAACATTCAGTACTTC. It codes for CASSAMSPGLAGAWAKNIQYF. Based on the CDR3 plus reference TRBV19 and TRBJ2-4, the full variable domain is DGGITQSPKYLFRKEGQNVTLSCEQNLNHDAMYWYRQDPGQGLRLIYYSQIVNDFQKGDIAEGYSVSREKKESFPLTVTSAQKNPTAFYLCASSAMSPGLAGAWAKNIQYFGAGTRLSVL.

This rearrangement joins TRBV18 to TRBJ1-5, with D possibly matching TRBD1 (6 bases). With 3 bases removed from V and 5 bases from J, the gap between germline ends came to 20 bases. CDR1 KGHSH and CDR2 LQKENI come from the germline V gene. This CDR3 comprises 17 residues. The CDR3: CASSPGRVAGADQPQHF. DNA of the CDR3: TGTGCCAGCTCACCTGGACGGGTCGCAGGGGCTGATCAGCCCCAGCATTTT.

The rearrangement uses TRBV2 and TRBJ1-5, with D tentatively TRBD1 (5 bases). The germline V gene encodes CDR1 SNHLY and CDR2 FYNNEI. There are 14 residues in the CDR3. V was cut by 7 bases and J by 5 bases, with 15 bases left in between. The CDR3 nucleotides are TGTGCCAGCAAGGTGGAGGGAGGGGATCAGCCCCAGCATTTT. Amino acids: CASKVEGGDQPQHF.

The chain uses TRBV6-5 and TRBJ1-2; weak D call: TRBD1 (6 bases). Looked up from germline, CDR1 is MNHEY and CDR2 is SVGAGI. The CDR3 is made up of 14 amino acids. The V and J ends lost 1 base and 4 bases respectively, with 10 bases between them. CDR3 in DNA: TGTGCCAGCAGTTACTACGCAGGGGTCTATGGCTACACCTTC. Amino acids: CASSYYAGVYGYTF.

With respect to this clone: The junction differs from germline at one of its ends, possibly a read error. The chain links TRBV3-1 (or the pseudogene TRBV3-2) to TRBJ1-1; D might be TRBD1 (5 bases). CDR1 and CDR2 (germline): LGHDT, YNNKEL (reference sequence). The CDR3 consists of 13 residues. Here the CDR3 reads CASSQDGAGQVYF. The CDR3 coding sequence is TGTGCCAGCAGCCAAGATGGGGCAGGGCAAGTATACTTT.

The chain links TRBV9 to TRBJ1-6; D might be TRBD1 (6 bases). V shed 0 bases and J shed 6 bases, with 10 bases lying between them. Germline V gene data show CDR1 as SGDLS and CDR2 as YYNGEE. This CDR3 spans 15 amino acids. The CDR3 DNA reads TGTGCCAGCAGCGTAGATTGGGACACTAATTCACCCCTCCACTTT. Amino acids: CASSVDWDTNSPLHF.

V and J are TRBV19 and TRBJ1-5; the match to TRBD1 covers 7 bases. In germline, CDR1 is LNHDA, CDR2 SQIVND (reference sequence). This CDR3 is built from 16 residues. V lost 9 bases, J lost 0 bases, and 11 bases stayed unmatched. CDR3 protein: CASTEDRRPSNQPQHF. CDR3 DNA sequence: TGTGCCAGCACCGAGGACAGGAGACCTAGCAATCAGCCCCAGCATTTT.

The chain links TRBV18 to TRBJ1-1, with TRBD1 identical over 8 bases. The CDR3 is 15 residues long. V shed 2 bases and J 5 bases; nucleotides not matched to a gene: 7. The germline gives CDR1 KGHSH, CDR2 LQKENI. This chain's CDR3 is CASSPSGQGGTEAFF. The CDR3 DNA follows: TGTGCCAGCTCACCATCAGGACAGGGAGGAACTGAAGCTTTCTTT.

This clone has a single count. The chain has TRBV7-2 and TRBJ1-2, with TRBD1 as a possible D gene (5 bases). Trimming cost V 5 bases and J 5 bases, with 21 bases left between them. CDR1 and CDR2 (germline): SGHTA, FQGNSA. The CDR3 has 16 residues. CDR3 protein: CASSPTQGFREYGYTF. In nucleotides, the CDR3 is TGTGCCAGCAGCCCCACCCAGGGATTCAGAGAATATGGCTACACCTTC.

The J gene is TRBJ2-5, the V gene TRBV7-2, with 9 bases lining up with TRBD2. Trimming cost V 6 bases and J 4 bases; bases outside gene matches: 3. Germline assignment: CDR1 SGHTA and CDR2 FQGNSA. CDR3 length: 13 amino acids. The CDR3: CASSGLALETQYF. Written as DNA, the CDR3 is TGTGCCAGCAGTGGACTAGCGCTAGAGACCCAGTACTTC.

This clone was seen a single time. V and J are TRBV7-2 and TRBJ1-2; 11 positions match TRBD1. Per the germline V gene, CDR1 is SGHTA and CDR2 is FQGNSA. The ends lost 1 base at V and 5 bases at J; junction bases unmatched: 3. The length of the CDR3 is 15 residues. DNA for the CDR3: TGTGCCAGCAGCTTAGTTGGGACAGGGGGTTATGGCTACACCTTC. Translating gives CASSLVGTGGYGYTF. Filled out from reference TRBV7-2 and TRBJ1-2, the complete variable domain reads GAGVSQSPSNKVTEKGKDVELRCDPISGHTALYWYRQSLGQGLEFLIYFQGNSAPDKSGLPSDRFSAERTGGSVSTLTIQRTQQEDSAVYLCASSLVGTGGYGYTFGSGTRLTVV.

This rearrangement joins TRBV18 to TRBJ2-7, with D perhaps TRBD2 (6 bases). The CDR3 totals 14 residues. V was pared by 6 bases and J by 1 base, with 13 bases between. Germline-derived CDR1 and CDR2 are KGHSH and LQKENI. CDR3 DNA sequence: TGTGCCAGCTCCCAGGGAGGACAATCCTACGAGCAGTACTTC. This encodes CASSQGGQSYEQYF.

The CDR3: CASLGGGAGPTEAFF. DNA of the CDR3: TGTGCCAGCCTGGGGGGGGGTGCAGGGCCCACTGAAGCTTTCTTT. V usage is TRBV6-5 and J usage is TRBJ1-1, with D tentatively TRBD1 (5 bases). This CDR3 is built from 15 residues. The ends were cut back, 8 bases at V and 4 bases at J, with 20 bases in the middle. Looked up from germline, CDR1 is MNHEY and CDR2 is SVGAGI.

J is TRBJ2-3 and V is TRBV10-3, with TRBD1 matching over 9 bases. The CDR3 contains 17 residues. After removal of 5 bases from V and 5 bases from J, the junction contained 14 bases not matched to a gene. Germline CDR1 reads ENHRY; CDR2 reads SYGVKD. The DNA for the CDR3 is TGTGCCATCAGTAGTCGAACCGGGACAGGGACAGAAGATACGCAGTATTTT. Protein sequence: CAISSRTGTGTEDTQYF.

This chain joins TRBV28 and TRBJ1-2, with 7 bases identical to TRBD1. Per germline, CDR1 MDHEN and CDR2 SYDVKM. CDR3 size: 14 residues. The junction had 6 bases not matched to a gene; V was cut back by 2 bases and J by 6 bases. The CDR3 region has the DNA TGTGCCAGCAGTTTAGTACAGGGGAACCATGGCTACACCTTC. Residues: CASSLVQGNHGYTF.

Notes on this clone: The junction departs from the called germline gene at one end, perhaps through a read error. V usage is TRBV4-1 and J usage is TRBJ2-2, with D perhaps matching TRBD1 (6 bases). CDR1 and CDR2 (germline): MGHRA, YSYEKL. The CDR3 has 20 residues. CDR3 in DNA: TGCGCCAGCAGCCAAGCGGAAGGTGGGGGCTTCCTATCGAACGCCGGGGAGCTGTTTTTT. Amino acids: CASSQAEGGGFLSNAGELFF.

The chain carries TRBV9 and TRBJ1-4; D gene unclear. V lost 4 bases, J lost 4 bases, and 17 bases lay in between. This CDR3 is 16 amino acids long. Germline CDR1 reads SGDLS; CDR2 reads YYNGEE. The CDR3 DNA follows: TGTGCCAGCAGCTCCCGGGGAAATCCTAATAATGAAAAACTGTTTTTT. It yields the protein CASSSRGNPNNEKLFF.

This chain uses TRBV19 with TRBJ1-6; the D is unclear. The CDR3 extends over 13 amino acids. Trimming shortened V by 7 bases and J by 7 bases, and 11 bases separated the two germline ends. Germline CDR1 reads LNHDA; CDR2 reads SQIVND (reference sequence). The CDR3 loop is CASKFQSNSPLHF. The CDR3 DNA follows: TGTGCCAGTAAATTCCAAAGCAATTCACCCCTCCACTTT.

The gene calls are TRBV27 and TRBJ1-1, with 8 bases lining up with TRBD1. Germline loops: CDR1 MNHEY, CDR2 SMNVEV (reference sequence). V trimming: 4 bases; J trimming: 1 base; junction bases outside the gene matches: 2. This CDR3 comprises 14 residues. The CDR3 DNA follows: TGTGCCAGCAGTTGGGACAGGTCGAACACTGAAGCTTTCTTT. It is translated as CASSWDRSNTEAFF.

This clone was seen only once. The chain combines TRBV10-1 with TRBJ1-4; 8 bases fit TRBD1. Germline V lookup: CDR1 WNHNN, CDR2 SYGVQD (reference sequence). The CDR3 consists of 15 residues. J lost 8 bases, V lost 6 bases, and 11 bases had no gene match. The CDR3 reads CASSAATGAQEKLFF. The CDR3, as DNA: TGCGCCAGCAGCGCGGCGACAGGGGCGCAGGAAAAACTGTTTTTT.